This record looks at one TCR beta chain sequence and its context. What this receptor recognizes is not known. The junction shows a germline mismatch at one end, possibly a read error. CD8 naive samples were CD45RO-negative cells positively selected for CCR7, giving a CD45RA+CCR7+ population that excluded TemRA cells. The donors were healthy, HIV-negative adults who had no recently reported acute infections or vaccinations. Every donor was a Caucasian adult living in Nashville, Tennessee, USA. After blood collection by leukapheresis, PBMCs were isolated using Ficoll-Histopaque density gradient centrifugation and then cryopreserved in the vapor phase of liquid nitrogen. Purity and quantity of every magnetically sorted T cell population were checked by analytical flow cytometry. Genomic DNA was isolated from each sorted fraction and quantified by UV absorbance on a Nanodrop 2000c. These data are taken from a study of shared clonotypes between healthy human individuals (dated by TCRdb to 2018 to 2020). For the study in its entirety: The cohort included a few men and a couple of women between 18 and 49 years of age. For each donor, three plates each were used for CD4 naive and CD4 memory, two plates were used for CD8 naive, and one plate was used for CD8 memory. The study deeply sequenced blood TCR repertoires of five healthy adults to estimate repertoire size and the extent of clonotype sharing between individuals. Different laboratories and diverse techniques were used to prepare libraries and sequence TCR repertoires, to increase sequencing depth and limit assay-specific biases. Per donor, leukapheresis produced somewhere between about 0.85 and 8.9 billion PBMCs.

Using the deep immunoSEQ assay, multiplex PCR amplified TCR CDR3 regions from genomic DNA. For each cell subset, the extracted genomic DNA was distributed evenly across all wells of several immunoSEQ 96-well plates, and each plate served as one replicate. For sorted subsets, approximately 200 ng of genomic DNA, equivalent to about 30,000 T cell genomes, went into each replicate PCR. Purified libraries were quantified with a Qubit 3.0 fluorometer, sized on a Bioanalyzer 2100, and re-quantified with the KAPA Library Quantification kit. Every immunoSEQ 96-well plate was sequenced on a dedicated single-read 150-cycle Illumina NextSeq 550 flow cell. In the authors' own workflow: Because only junctional sequences without quality scores were contained in the immunoSEQ output, filtering matching that applied to full-length reads could not be performed. To assign V/J genes and CDR3, sequences were annotated against IMGT germline references using PyIR, a Python wrapper for IgBLAST v1.9. Any read was removed if the V/J assignment was weak (E-value above 1e-6), the CDR3 was missing, or the read contained stop codons, out-of-frame junctions, or ambiguous translated residues. A V3J clonotype was defined by an identical inferred V gene, J gene, and CDR3 amino acid sequence. Percentage overlap between repertoires was computed as shared unique clonotypes divided by the size of the smaller repertoire. RTK rarefaction, the Chao1 estimator, and Recon v2.1 estimates of unobserved clonotypes were used to assess repertoire richness. For all TCRbeta clonotypes obtained by the gDNA method from several donors, generation probabilities were computed with OLGA. Held by TCRdb, this immuneACCESS table contains in-frame sequences only and omits some clones. Under half of the omission traces to an unresolved V gene where checked; the cause of the rest is unknown. D and trimming were read from the DNA, whereas the V and J calls and clone size are those reported in that table. Counted in this sample were about 2.1 million clones; just under 95% of them appeared once. Of the sample, under 2% falls within the top ten clones.

The paper as a whole reports these results and caveats: Roughly 5% of naive CD4, roughly 3.6% of naive CD8, around 2.3% of memory CD4, and approximately 0.4% of memory CD8 clonotypes were shared across several donors. Naive subsets generally had larger estimated clonotype richness than memory subsets did. Sampling was limited to blood, and TCR repertoires in tissue likely differ from TCR repertoires in blood. The genetic and exposure-history diversity represented was limited by the small number of donors. Compared with non-shared clonotypes, the clonotypes found in all four sorted-subset donors had higher generation probabilities. Based on pairwise subsampling, the degree of clonotype sharing among donors was expected to be affected by sequencing depth. Even with the large sequencing depth, rarefaction of the sorted-subset datasets indicated that sequencing was incomplete.

The germline V gene (reference sequence) gives CDR1 as MNHEY and CDR2 as SMNVEV. The CDR3 has 12 amino acids, counting the end cysteine and phenylalanine. Solely the CDR3 DNA is kept, with 36 bases framed from the first base. The sequence came from a young man in good health. Some clones in this sample may be carry-over from other donors' samples. Sequenced sample: naive CD8+ T cells from PBMCs. What the cell subset or site label conveys for this sample: CD45RA+CCR7+. The receptor chain draws on TRBV27 and TRBJ2-3, with the D gene tentatively TRBD1 or TRBD2, based on 5 matching bases in each. The DNA is TGTGCCAGCAGTTCCTCCGGGACCGCCTATAATTTT. It translates to CASSSSGTAYNF.